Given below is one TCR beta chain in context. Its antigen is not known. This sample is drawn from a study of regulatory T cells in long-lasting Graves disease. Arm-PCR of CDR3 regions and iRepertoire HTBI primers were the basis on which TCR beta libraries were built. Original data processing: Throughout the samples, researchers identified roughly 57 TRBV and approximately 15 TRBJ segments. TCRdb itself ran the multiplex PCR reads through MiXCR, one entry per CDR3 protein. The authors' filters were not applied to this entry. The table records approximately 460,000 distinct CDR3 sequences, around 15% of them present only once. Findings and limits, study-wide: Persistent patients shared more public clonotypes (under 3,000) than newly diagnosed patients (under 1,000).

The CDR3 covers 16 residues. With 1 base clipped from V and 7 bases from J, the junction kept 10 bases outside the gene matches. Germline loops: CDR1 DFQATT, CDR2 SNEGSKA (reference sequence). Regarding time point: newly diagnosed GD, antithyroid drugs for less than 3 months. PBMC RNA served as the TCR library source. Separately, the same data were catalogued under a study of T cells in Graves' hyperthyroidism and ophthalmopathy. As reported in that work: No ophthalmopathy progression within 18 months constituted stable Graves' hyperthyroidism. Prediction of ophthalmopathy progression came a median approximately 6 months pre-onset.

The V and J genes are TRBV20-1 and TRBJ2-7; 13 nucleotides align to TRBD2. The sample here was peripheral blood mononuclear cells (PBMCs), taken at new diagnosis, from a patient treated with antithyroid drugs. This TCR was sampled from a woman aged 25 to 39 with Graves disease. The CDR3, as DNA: TGCAGTGCTAGAGGGACTAGCGGGAGCGCATTTAGGGAGCAGTACTTC. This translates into CSARGTSGSAFREQYF.